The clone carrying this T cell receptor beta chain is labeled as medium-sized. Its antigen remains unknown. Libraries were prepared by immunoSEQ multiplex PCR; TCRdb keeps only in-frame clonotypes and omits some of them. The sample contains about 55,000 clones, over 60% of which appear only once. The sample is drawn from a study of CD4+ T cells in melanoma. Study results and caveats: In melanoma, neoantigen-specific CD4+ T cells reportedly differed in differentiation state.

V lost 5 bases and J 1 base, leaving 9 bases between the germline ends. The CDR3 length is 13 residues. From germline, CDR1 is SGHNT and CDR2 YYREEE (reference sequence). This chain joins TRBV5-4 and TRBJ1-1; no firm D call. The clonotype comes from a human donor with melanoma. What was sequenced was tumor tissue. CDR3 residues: CASSPTWNTEAFF. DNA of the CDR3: TGTGCCAGCAGTCCTACATGGAACACTGAAGCTTTCTTT.